This entry features one T cell receptor beta chain sequence. Its antigen is unknown. No base quality information exists; no much larger clone differs at one position. The method was 5' RACE. TCRdb lists the instrument as NextSeq 500. Unique molecular identifiers were attached to individual cDNA molecules in the TCR library protocol so that sequencing error and PCR bias could be corrected. Sequencing covered both TCR alpha and beta chains, and within each sample the abundances of alpha and beta sequences were tightly co-correlated. Regarding the original processing steps: V gene, J gene and CDR3 annotation of TCR sequences was performed with Decombinator V4. TCRs were defined as expanded if a significant change between any two time points was detected under a Poisson model with p below 0.0001. TCR abundances were normalised to the total number of TCRs sequenced per sample and expressed as counts per million. TRAV1-2 paired with TRAJ12, TRAJ20 or TRAJ33 defined MAIT TCRs, while TRAV10 paired with TRAJ18 defined iNKT TCRs. A search of VDJdb, accessed on 1 November 2021, was run for TCRs annotated to CMV, EBV and SARS-CoV-2, with TCRs annotated for multiple antigens excluded. The raw public reads went through TCRdb reprocessing: fastp at Q25, MiXCR clone calling, in-frame beta chains kept. Rows are unified per CDR3 protein, each entry keeping the most common DNA and genes. The V and J calls were determined by TCRdb, not by the authors. The sample includes about 83,000 distinct CDR3 sequences, with about 10% observed a single time. The ten largest clones represent 6.5% to 9% of the sample.

These data belong to a study of early T cells in non-severe SARS-CoV-2 infection (dated by TCRdb to the early 2020s). General notes on the study: Because TCR sequencing was done on bulk RNA from unsorted whole blood, the alpha and beta chains could not be paired.

Beyond this particular receptor, the publication reports: VDJdb matching was skewed toward anti-spike CD8 responses and likely underestimated virus-specific expansions by missing private and CD4 specificities.

CDR3 length: 12 amino acids, cysteine to phenylalanine. Of the read, only the CDR3 DNA is kept; its 36 bases are in frame from base 1. The trim is 3 bases for V and 9 bases for J, with a gap of 12 bases between the germline ends. CDR1 LNHDA and CDR2 SQIVND are derived from the germline V gene (reference sequence). This was a case-control study nested in a cohort of healthcare workers in London, UK, who had nasopharyngeal swab PCR tests and blood samples taken every week. Healthcare workers were enrolled in the week of the UK lockdown, from 23 to 31 March 2020, and were followed every week for up to about 15 weeks.

The receptor chain draws on TRBV19 and TRBJ2-7, with the D gene not confidently named. Sequences were derived from whole blood, sampled at baseline. The sequence derives from an adult who was a healthcare worker with PCR-confirmed SARS-CoV-2 infection or an uninfected control (not recorded which). The CDR3 sequence is CASSIKGGGQYF. The nucleotides are TGTGCCAGTAGTATCAAGGGCGGCGGGCAGTACTTC.